This T cell receptor beta chain came from a study of shared clonotypes between healthy human individuals (dated by TCRdb to the early 2020s). Looking at the study overall: The cohort comprised two women and a few men aged 18 to 49 years. To increase sequencing depth and limit assay-specific biases, TCR repertoire library preparation and sequencing were carried out by different laboratories using diverse techniques. For each donor, CD4 naive and CD4 memory were each given three plates, CD8 naive was given two plates, and CD8 memory was given one plate. To estimate repertoire size and how much clonotype sharing occurs between individuals, the study deeply sequenced the blood TCR repertoires of several healthy adults. Leukapheresis yielded between about 0.9 and 9.5 billion PBMCs per donor. What the research found in general, with its limitations: The genetic and exposure-history diversity represented was limited by the small number of donors. Even with the large sequencing depth, rarefaction of the sorted-subset datasets indicated that sequencing was incomplete. Across a handful of donors, approximately 5% of naive CD4, 3% to 3.5% of naive CD8, approximately 2.5% of memory CD4, and 0.4% of memory CD8 clonotypes were shared. Clonotypes shared by all four sorted-subset donors showed higher generation probabilities than non-shared clonotypes. Only blood was sampled, and tissue TCR repertoires likely differ from those in blood. Larger estimated clonotype richness was generally found for naive subsets than for memory subsets. Pairwise subsampling indicated that sequencing depth was expected to affect the degree of clonotype sharing among donors.

TCR CDR3 regions were amplified from genomic DNA by multiplex PCR using the deep immunoSEQ assay. Extracted genomic DNA from each cell subset was spread evenly across all wells of several immunoSEQ 96-well plates, with each plate serving as a replicate. For sorted subsets, approximately 200 ng of genomic DNA, equivalent to 25,000 to 35,000 T cell genomes, went into each replicate PCR. Purified libraries were measured with a Qubit 3.0 fluorometer, size-checked on a Bioanalyzer 2100, and measured again with the KAPA Library Quantification kit. Each immunoSEQ 96-well plate was sequenced on its own single-read 150-cycle Illumina NextSeq 550 flow cell. Under the source paper's analysis protocol: Because the immunoSEQ output held only junctional sequences and lacked quality scores, the filtering could not match the filtering applied to full-length reads. Sequences were annotated with PyIR, a Python wrapper for IgBLAST v1.9, using IMGT germline references to assign V/J genes and CDR3. Reads with weak V/J assignments (E-value above 1e-6), missing CDR3, stop codons, out-of-frame junctions, or ambiguous translated residues were removed. V3J clonotypes were defined by identical inferred V gene, J gene, and CDR3 amino acid sequence. Percentage overlap between repertoires was computed as shared unique clonotypes divided by the size of the smaller repertoire. Richness of each repertoire was evaluated using RTK rarefaction, the Chao1 estimator, and Recon v2.1 estimates of unobserved clonotypes. Generation probabilities were computed with OLGA for all TCRbeta clonotypes obtained by the gDNA method from several donors. Entries here come from immuneACCESS through TCRdb and include only in-frame sequences with V and J called. Some clones fail to appear in such tables; in the studies checked, an unresolved V gene covers under half of the shortfall, and the cause of the remainder is unknown. That table furnishes V, J and clone size, whereas the DNA furnished D and trimming. A total of 650,000 to 800,000 clones appear in this sample, about 91% of them only once. Approximately 24% of the sample rests with the top ten.

The V end loses 0 bases and the J end loses 8 bases, and a stretch of 19 bases separates them. The cysteine opens and the phenylalanine closes a CDR3 of 17 amino acids. The sequence is cut down to CDR3 DNA, 51 bases in frame from base 1. The germline V gene specifies SGHDN as CDR1 and FVKESK as CDR2. CD8 naive samples were obtained by positive selection for CCR7 among CD45RO-negative cells, yielding a CD45RA+CCR7+ population from which TemRA cells were excluded. Donors were healthy HIV-negative adults with no recently reported acute infections or vaccinations. Every donor was a Caucasian adult living in Nashville, Tennessee, USA. After blood collection by leukapheresis, PBMCs were isolated using Ficoll-Histopaque density gradient centrifugation and then cryopreserved in the vapor phase of liquid nitrogen. Analytical flow cytometry was used to check the purity and quantity of every magnetically sorted T cell population. From each sorted fraction, genomic DNA was isolated and quantified by UV absorbance on a Nanodrop 2000c.

This clone has more than one count but fewer than ten. No cognate antigen has been identified for it. Base quality data are lacking; no much larger clone is found one base away. Sequencing used naive CD8+ T cells sorted from blood. The cell subset or site label corresponds to: CD45RA+CCR7+. The V and J genes are TRBV14 and TRBJ1-4, with the D segment identity uncertain. The sequence was collected from a man between 25 and 39 years old in good health. The DNA sequence reads TGTGCCAGCAGCCAAGAGTTAATGGGGAACATCGCCGAAAAACTGTTTTTT. Translated, this gives CASSQELMGNIAEKLFF.